This T cell receptor beta chain was captured by sequencing in a study of cytomegalovirus exposure and HLA in healthy donors. Study observations and caveats: Follow-up analysis later connected one missense variant in DCLRE1C with trimming of TCR beta V- and J-genes. Further analysis was carried out later, and it showed several of the most significant clusters appearing linked to common viral pathogens. An analysis done earlier found most TCR beta V segments productive about 90% or about 30% of the time.

PCR was performed using 60 Vbeta and 13 Jbeta primers. Some clones are missing from TCRdb's copy, which holds only in-frame ones; the method was immunoSEQ multiplex PCR. The profile shows 150,000 to 200,000 clones, 75% to 90% of them singletons. On this clone: What it binds is unknown.

Each of the donors was a healthy bone marrow donor. The germline V gene encodes CDR1 SGHDT and CDR2 YYEEEE. CDR3 length: 14 residues. Between the trimmed V and J ends, which lost 4 bases and 0 bases, there was a span of 10 bases. The receptor was isolated from a boy younger than 10 in good health and CMV-seronegative. This sequence joins TRBV5-6 and TRBJ1-2; D call uncertain. The sequenced material came from PBMCs. The DNA of the CDR3 is TGTGCCAGCAGCCCCCGCGGTTCTAACTATGGCTACACCTTC. Its protein is CASSPRGSNYGYTF.